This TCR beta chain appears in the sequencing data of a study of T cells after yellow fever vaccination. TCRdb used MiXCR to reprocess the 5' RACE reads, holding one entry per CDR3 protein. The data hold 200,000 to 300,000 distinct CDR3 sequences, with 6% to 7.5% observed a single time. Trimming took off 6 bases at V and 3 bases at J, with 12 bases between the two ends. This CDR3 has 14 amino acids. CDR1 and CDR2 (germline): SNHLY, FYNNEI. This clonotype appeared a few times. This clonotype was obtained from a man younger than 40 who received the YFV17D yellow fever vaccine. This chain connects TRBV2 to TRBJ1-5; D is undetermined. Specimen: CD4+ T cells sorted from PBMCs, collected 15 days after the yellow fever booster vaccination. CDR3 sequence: CASSGKRDNQPQHF. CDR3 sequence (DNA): TGTGCCAGCAGCGGAAAACGTGACAATCAGCCCCAGCATTTT.